The 18 T cell receptor beta chains given below trace back to one sample, sequenced in a study of blood T cell repertoires in COVID-19. Libraries were prepared by immunoSEQ multiplex PCR; TCRdb keeps only in-frame clonotypes and omits some of them. The sample gives about 170,000 clones, 83% of which show up once; around 2.1% is in the top ten. The sequencing sample was made of peripheral blood. The source is a woman older than 75 with acute or convalescent COVID-19.

This chain links TRBV7-2 with TRBJ2-1; TRBD1 matches 7 bases. CDR3 size: 14 residues. V gave up 0 bases and J gave up 8 bases; unmatched junction bases: 4. CDR1 SGHTA and CDR2 FQGNSA come from the germline V gene. The DNA of the CDR3 is TGTGCCAGCAGCTTAGCCGGGACAGTCGATGAGCAGTTCTTC. Amino acids: CASSLAGTVDEQFF.

The chain links TRBV18 to TRBJ2-5; the D gene is possibly TRBD2 (6 bases). The CDR3 spans 13 residues. The V and J ends lost 3 bases and 1 base respectively, with 6 bases between them. The germline gives CDR1 KGHSH, CDR2 LQKENI. The CDR3 protein is CASSPGLQETQYF. As DNA, the CDR3 is TGTGCCAGCTCACCGGGACTCCAAGAGACCCAGTACTTC.

J is TRBJ2-5 and V is TRBV7-3, with 8 bases matching TRBD1. Germline CDR1 and CDR2: SGHTA and FQGTGA. The CDR3 sequence is 15 residues long. V lost 6 bases and J lost 5; bases outside the gene matches: 11. Here the CDR3 reads CASSRDRGSEETQYF. The CDR3 coding sequence is TGTGCCAGCAGTCGAGACAGGGGAAGTGAGGAGACCCAGTACTTC.

The CDR3 here is CSVEGLAGPYEQYF. The DNA of the CDR3 is TGCAGCGTTGAAGGACTAGCGGGGCCCTACGAGCAGTACTTC. The rearrangement uses TRBV29-1 and TRBJ2-7, with TRBD2 identical over 11 bases. Germline loops: CDR1 SQVTM, CDR2 ANQGSEA. CDR3 length: 14 residues. With 1 base clipped from V and 2 bases from J, the junction kept 1 base outside the gene matches.

This rearrangement joins TRBV4-3 to TRBJ2-7; TRBD2 agrees at 8 bases. CDR3 length equals 14 residues. Germline CDR1 LGHNA, CDR2 YSLEER. The ends lost 3 bases at V and 1 base at J; junction bases unmatched: 2. CDR3 region: CASSHTSGSYEQYF. The CDR3 region has the DNA TGCGCCAGCAGCCACACTAGCGGATCCTACGAGCAGTACTTC.

This clone occurred a few times. The gene calls are TRBV7-8 and TRBJ1-1; D gene unclear. This CDR3 comprises 14 residues. Trimming removed 2 bases at V and 7 bases at J, with 14 bases between. Germline loops: CDR1 SGHVS, CDR2 FQNEAQ. CDR3 coding DNA: TGTGCCAGCAGCTTAATGGTGACTATGAATGAAGCTTTCTTT. Protein product: CASSLMVTMNEAFF.

This chain joins TRBV5-1 and TRBJ1-6, with TRBD1 matching over 9 bases. CDR1 is SGHRS, CDR2 YFSETQ, per germline. The CDR3 runs 16 residues. After removal of 2 bases from V and 9 bases from J, the junction contained 9 bases not matched to a gene. CDR3 loop: CASSFGQTGGTSPLHF. CDR3 nucleotide sequence: TGCGCCAGCAGCTTCGGGCAGACAGGGGGGACTTCACCCCTCCACTTT.

The chain couples TRBV10-3 to TRBJ2-5; 11 bases map to TRBD2. The CDR3 covers 13 residues. The V and J ends lost 0 bases and 11 bases, in that order; junction bases with no gene match: 2. CDR1 ENHRY and CDR2 SYGVKD come from the germline V gene. The CDR3 region has the DNA TGTGCCATCAGTGAGTCACTAGCGGGAGCTCAGTACTTC. Residues: CAISESLAGAQYF.

The chain recombines TRBV19 with TRBJ2-3; 11 nucleotides match TRBD2. The V and J ends lost 6 bases and 5 bases, in that order; junction bases with no gene match: 7. This CDR3 spans 15 amino acids. The germline gives CDR1 LNHDA, CDR2 SQIVND (reference sequence). The CDR3 DNA reads TGTGCCAGTAGGTTCCTAGCGGGAGGAGAAGATACGCAGTATTTT. It specifies CASRFLAGGEDTQYF.

This clone occurred once. V and J are TRBV12-3 or TRBV12-4 and TRBJ1-1; 8 bases align to TRBD1. The CDR3 runs to 13 residues. The V and J ends lost 6 bases and 5 bases, in that order; junction bases with no gene match: 5. This chain's CDR3 is CASSLTGETEAFF. Here the CDR3 DNA reads TGTGCCAGCAGCTTGACAGGGGAGACTGAAGCTTTCTTT.

The genes are TRBV10-3 and TRBJ2-5, with TRBD1 identical over 8 bases. Germline V lookup: CDR1 ENHRY, CDR2 SYGVKD. Trimming cost V 8 bases and J 5 bases; bases outside gene matches: 13. There are 15 residues in the CDR3. CDR3 sequence: CAIGRGAGGFETQYF. CDR3 nucleotide sequence: TGTGCCATCGGTAGAGGGGCAGGGGGCTTCGAGACCCAGTACTTC.

The chain couples TRBV6-2 or TRBV6-3 to TRBJ2-1, with 8 bases that match TRBD2. The CDR3 extends over 16 amino acids. Germline V lookup: CDR1 MNHEY, CDR2 SVGEGT. V was pared by 6 bases and J by 7 bases, with 14 bases of the junction left unmatched. The CDR3 region has the DNA TGTGCCAGCAGCTTACCCTTCCAAGGGACTAGGAATGAGCAGTTCTTC. It translates to CASSLPFQGTRNEQFF.

This clone was counted only a few times. The CDR3 bases are TGTGCCAGCAGCGCTCGATACTCAAACACTGAAGCTTTCTTT. Translating gives CASSARYSNTEAFF. The chain joins TRBV9 to TRBJ1-1; D gene ambiguous. V was clipped by 3 bases and J by 2 bases, with 11 bases between them. This CDR3 has 14 residues. Germline CDR1 is SGDLS and CDR2 is YYNGEE.

J is TRBJ2-5 and V is TRBV3-1 (or the pseudogene TRBV3-2), with 12 bases identical to TRBD2. The trim removed 2 bases at V and 4 bases at J, leaving 5 bases unmatched. Per the germline V gene, CDR1 is LGHDT and CDR2 is YNNKEL (reference sequence). The CDR3 extends over 16 amino acids. The CDR3 loop reads CASSQPSGGARETQYF. The CDR3 bases are TGTGCCAGCAGCCAACCTAGCGGGGGGGCCAGAGAGACCCAGTACTTC.

The J gene is TRBJ2-1, the V gene TRBV29-1, with 13 bases that match TRBD2. Per germline, CDR1 SQVTM and CDR2 ANQGSEA. The CDR3 contains 12 residues. Trimming at V came to 4 bases and at J to 10 bases, leaving 1 base not matched to a gene. In nucleotides, the CDR3 is TGCAGCGTTGGGACTAGCGGGGGAGAGCAGTTCTTC. Translation gives CSVGTSGGEQFF.

This chain joins TRBV4-2 and TRBJ1-1; TRBD1 might be the D (5 bases). CDR1 is LGHNA and CDR2 is YNFKEQ in the germline V gene. The CDR3 loop spans 13 amino acids. V lost 5 bases to trimming and J lost 6 bases, with 13 bases between them. The CDR3 spells CASSEGRRAEAFF. CDR3 coding DNA: TGTGCCAGCAGCGAGGGACGGAGGGCTGAAGCTTTCTTT.

This chain links TRBV7-8 with TRBJ2-3; D is undetermined. Trimming took 5 bases from V and 0 from J, leaving 15 bases between them. The germline V gene encodes CDR1 SGHVS and CDR2 FQNEAQ. This CDR3 has 16 residues. The CDR3 sequence is CASSIGTGRSTDTQYF. Here the CDR3 DNA reads TGTGCCAGCAGCATTGGAACGGGTCGAAGCACAGATACGCAGTATTTT.

This clone showed up just a few times. The CDR3, as DNA: TGCGCCAGCAGCCAAGATTATGGGAGGGGACGTGATGGCTACACCTTC. It specifies CASSQDYGRGRDGYTF. This chain joins TRBV4-3 and TRBJ1-2, with a tentative D call TRBD1 (5 bases). The V gene's germline CDR1 is LGHNA and CDR2 YSLEER. The germline V and J ends were trimmed by 0 bases and 6 bases, with 17 bases remaining between them. CDR3 length: 16 amino acids.